This TCR beta chain was obtained from a study of brain T cells in children with intractable seizures. The CDR3 contains 16 residues. The junction had 14 bases not matched to a gene; V was cut back by 7 bases and J by 8 bases. Germline assignment: CDR1 LNHDA and CDR2 SQIVND (reference sequence). Produced via immunoSEQ multiplex PCR; TCRdb's table is partial and in-frame only. The sample has roughly 120,000 clones; 90% to 95% are singletons. V and J are TRBV19 and TRBJ1-6, with 7 bases aligning to TRBD1. The receptor was isolated from a boy less than two years old with hemimegalencephaly and intractable seizures. The specimen was peripheral blood, collected at surgery. CDR3: CASTPRQGVRYSPLHF. The CDR3 region has the DNA TGTGCCAGTACCCCCCGACAGGGCGTAAGGTATTCACCCCTCCACTTT.